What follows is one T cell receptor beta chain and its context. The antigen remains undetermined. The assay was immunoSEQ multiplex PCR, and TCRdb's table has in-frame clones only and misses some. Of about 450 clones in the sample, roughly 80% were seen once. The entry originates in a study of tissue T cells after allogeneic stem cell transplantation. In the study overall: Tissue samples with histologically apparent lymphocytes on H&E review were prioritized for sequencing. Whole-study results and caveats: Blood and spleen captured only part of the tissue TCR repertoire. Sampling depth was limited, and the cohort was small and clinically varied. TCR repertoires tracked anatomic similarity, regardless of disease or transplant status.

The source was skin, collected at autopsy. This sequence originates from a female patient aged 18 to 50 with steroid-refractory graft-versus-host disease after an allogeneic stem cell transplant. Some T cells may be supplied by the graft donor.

CDR3 residues: CASRMASSYNEQFF. In nucleotides, the CDR3 is TGTGCCAGCAGAATGGCTAGTTCGTACAATGAGCAGTTCTTC. The chain couples TRBV2 to TRBJ2-1; D ambiguous. Germline CDR1 reads SNHLY; CDR2 reads FYNNEI. The V and J ends lost 6 bases and 4 bases respectively, with 13 bases between them. The CDR3 loop spans 14 amino acids.